The clone carrying this T cell receptor beta chain has more than one count but fewer than ten. What it binds is unknown. The sample comes from a study of T cells in tumors after PD-1 blockade. Study at large: Daily vismodegib 150 mg continued in a subset of anti-PD-1-treated patients. Findings of the study overall: Peripheral recruitment is suggested, as some novel exhausted tumor clones were in pre-treatment blood.

The CDR3 has 15 amino acids. From germline, CDR1 is SNHLY and CDR2 FYNNEI. V shed 5 bases and J 4 bases; nucleotides not matched to a gene: 4. This table comes from immunoSEQ multiplex PCR, and its TCRdb copy is limited to in-frame clones, with some not included. The sample has tens of thousands of clones; around two thirds are singletons. Tumor or blood genomic DNA was sequenced, with inputs of about 550 ng to 6,500 ng. The source of this sequence is a human donor with basal cell carcinoma. The rearrangement joins TRBV2 to TRBJ2-1; TRBD1 aligns across 11 bases. The sample in question was PBMCs, obtained after anti-PD-1 treatment. The CDR3 DNA reads as TGTGCCAGCAGTTCCGGGACAGGGGGATACAATGAGCAGTTCTTC. Translation gives CASSSGTGGYNEQFF.